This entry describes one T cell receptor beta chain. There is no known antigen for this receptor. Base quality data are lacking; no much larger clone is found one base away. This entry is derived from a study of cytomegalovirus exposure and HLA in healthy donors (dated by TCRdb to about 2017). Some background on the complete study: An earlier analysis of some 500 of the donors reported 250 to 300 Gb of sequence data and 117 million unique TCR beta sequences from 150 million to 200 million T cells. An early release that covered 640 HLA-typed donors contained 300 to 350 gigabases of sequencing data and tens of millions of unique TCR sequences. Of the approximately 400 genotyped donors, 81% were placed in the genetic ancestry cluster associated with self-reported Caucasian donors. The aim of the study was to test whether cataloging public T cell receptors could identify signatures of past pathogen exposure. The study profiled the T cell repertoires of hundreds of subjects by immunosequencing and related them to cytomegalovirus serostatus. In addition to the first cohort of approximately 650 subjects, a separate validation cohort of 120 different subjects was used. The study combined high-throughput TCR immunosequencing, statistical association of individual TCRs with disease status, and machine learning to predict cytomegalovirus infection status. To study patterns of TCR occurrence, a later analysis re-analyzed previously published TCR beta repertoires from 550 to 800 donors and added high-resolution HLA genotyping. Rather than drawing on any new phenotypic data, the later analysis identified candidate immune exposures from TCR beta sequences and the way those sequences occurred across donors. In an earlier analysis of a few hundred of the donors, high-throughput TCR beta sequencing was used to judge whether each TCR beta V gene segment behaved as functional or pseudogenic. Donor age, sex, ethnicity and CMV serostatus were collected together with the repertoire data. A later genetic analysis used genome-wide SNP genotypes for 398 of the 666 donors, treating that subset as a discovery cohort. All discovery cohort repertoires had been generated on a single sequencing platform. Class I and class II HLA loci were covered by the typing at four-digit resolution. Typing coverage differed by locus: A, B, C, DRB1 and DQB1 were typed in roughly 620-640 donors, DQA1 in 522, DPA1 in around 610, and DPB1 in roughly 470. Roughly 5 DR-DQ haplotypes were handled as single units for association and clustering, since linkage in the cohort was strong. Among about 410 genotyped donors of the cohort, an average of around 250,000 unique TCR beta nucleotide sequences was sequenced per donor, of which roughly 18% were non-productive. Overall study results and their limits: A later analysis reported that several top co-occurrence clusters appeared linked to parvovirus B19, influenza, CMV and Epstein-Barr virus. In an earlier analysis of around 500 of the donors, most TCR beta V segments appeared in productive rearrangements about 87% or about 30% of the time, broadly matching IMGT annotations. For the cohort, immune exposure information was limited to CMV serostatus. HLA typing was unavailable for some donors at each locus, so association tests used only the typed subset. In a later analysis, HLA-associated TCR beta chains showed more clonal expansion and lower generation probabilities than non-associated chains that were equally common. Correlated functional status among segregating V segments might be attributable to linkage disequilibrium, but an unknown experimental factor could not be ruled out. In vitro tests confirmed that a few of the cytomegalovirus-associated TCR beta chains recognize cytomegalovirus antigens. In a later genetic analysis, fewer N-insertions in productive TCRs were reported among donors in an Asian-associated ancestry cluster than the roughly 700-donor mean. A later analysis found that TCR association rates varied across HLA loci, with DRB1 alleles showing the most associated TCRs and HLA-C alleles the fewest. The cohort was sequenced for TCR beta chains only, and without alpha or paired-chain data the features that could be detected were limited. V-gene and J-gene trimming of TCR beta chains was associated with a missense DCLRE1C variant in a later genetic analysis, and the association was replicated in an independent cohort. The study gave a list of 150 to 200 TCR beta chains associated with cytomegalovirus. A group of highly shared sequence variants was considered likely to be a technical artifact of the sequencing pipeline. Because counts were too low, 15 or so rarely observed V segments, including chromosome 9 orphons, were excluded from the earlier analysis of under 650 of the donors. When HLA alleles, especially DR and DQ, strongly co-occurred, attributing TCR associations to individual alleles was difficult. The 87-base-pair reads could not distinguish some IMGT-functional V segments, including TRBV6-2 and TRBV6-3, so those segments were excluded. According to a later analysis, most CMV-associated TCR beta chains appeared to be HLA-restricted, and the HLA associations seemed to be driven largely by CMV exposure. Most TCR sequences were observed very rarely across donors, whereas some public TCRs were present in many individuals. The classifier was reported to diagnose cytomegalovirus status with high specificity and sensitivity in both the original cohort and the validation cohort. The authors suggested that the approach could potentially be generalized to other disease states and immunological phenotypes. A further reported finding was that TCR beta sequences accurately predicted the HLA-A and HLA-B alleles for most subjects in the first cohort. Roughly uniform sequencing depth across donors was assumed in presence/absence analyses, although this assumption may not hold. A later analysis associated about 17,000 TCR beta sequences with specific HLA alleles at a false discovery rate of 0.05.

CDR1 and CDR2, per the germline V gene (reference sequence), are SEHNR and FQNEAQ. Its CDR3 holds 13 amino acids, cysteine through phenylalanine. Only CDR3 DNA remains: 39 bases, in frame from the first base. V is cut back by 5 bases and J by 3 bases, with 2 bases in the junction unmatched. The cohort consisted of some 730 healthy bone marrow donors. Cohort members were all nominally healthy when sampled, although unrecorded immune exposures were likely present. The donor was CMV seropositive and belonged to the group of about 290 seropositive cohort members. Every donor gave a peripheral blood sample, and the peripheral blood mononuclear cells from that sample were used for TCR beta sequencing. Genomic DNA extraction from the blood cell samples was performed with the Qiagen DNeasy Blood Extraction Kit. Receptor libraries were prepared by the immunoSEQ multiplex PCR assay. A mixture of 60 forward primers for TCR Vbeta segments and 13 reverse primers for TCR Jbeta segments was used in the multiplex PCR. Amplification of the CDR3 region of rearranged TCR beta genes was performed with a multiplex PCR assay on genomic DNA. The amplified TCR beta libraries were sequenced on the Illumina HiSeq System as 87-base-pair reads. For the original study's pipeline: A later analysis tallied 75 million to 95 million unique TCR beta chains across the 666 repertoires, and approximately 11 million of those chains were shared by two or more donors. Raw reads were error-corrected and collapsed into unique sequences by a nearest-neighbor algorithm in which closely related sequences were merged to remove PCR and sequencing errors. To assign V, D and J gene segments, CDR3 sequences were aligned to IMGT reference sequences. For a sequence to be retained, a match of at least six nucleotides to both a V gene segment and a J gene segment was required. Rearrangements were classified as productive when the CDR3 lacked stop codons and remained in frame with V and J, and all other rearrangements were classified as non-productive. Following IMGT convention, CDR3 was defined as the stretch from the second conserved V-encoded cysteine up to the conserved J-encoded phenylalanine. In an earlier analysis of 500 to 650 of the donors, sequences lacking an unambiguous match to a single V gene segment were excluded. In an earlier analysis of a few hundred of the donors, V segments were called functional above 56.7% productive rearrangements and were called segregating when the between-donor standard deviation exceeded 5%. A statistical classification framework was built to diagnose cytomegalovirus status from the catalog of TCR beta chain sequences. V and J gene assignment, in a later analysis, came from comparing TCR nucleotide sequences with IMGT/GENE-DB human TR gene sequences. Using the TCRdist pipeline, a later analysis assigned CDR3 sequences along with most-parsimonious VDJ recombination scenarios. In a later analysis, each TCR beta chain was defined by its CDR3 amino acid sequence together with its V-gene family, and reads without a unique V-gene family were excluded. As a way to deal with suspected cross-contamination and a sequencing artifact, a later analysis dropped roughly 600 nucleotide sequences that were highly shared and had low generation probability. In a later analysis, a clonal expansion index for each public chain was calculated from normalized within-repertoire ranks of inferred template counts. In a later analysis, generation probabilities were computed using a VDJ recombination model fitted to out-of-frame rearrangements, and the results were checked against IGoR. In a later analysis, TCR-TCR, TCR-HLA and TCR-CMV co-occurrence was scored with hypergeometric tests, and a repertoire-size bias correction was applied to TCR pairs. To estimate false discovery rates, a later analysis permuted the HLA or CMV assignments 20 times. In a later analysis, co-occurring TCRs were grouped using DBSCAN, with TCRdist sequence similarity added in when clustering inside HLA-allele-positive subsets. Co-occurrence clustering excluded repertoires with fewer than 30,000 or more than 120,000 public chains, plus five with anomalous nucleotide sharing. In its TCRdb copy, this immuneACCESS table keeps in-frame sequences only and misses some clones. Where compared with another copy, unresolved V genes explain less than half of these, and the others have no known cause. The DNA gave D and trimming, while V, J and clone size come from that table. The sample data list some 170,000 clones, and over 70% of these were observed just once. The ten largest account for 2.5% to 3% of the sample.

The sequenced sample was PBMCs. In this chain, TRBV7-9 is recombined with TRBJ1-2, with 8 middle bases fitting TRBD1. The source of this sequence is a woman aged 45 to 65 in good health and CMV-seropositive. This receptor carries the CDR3 CASSVDRDYGYTF. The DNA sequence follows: TGTGCCAGCAGCGTGGACAGGGACTATGGCTACACCTTC.